This T cell receptor beta chain came from a study of shared clonotypes between healthy human individuals. Methods used by the authors: Filtering differed for immunoSEQ, which gave only junction sequences without quality scores. This table comes from immunoSEQ multiplex PCR, and its TCRdb copy is limited to in-frame clones, with some not included. That table supplies the V and J calls and clone size; D and trimming were determined from the DNA. The sample lists around 2.1 million clones, 90% to 97% occurring once. The study separated CD4+ cells into CD45RA+ naive and CD45RA-negative memory subsets. The CDR3 spans 15 residues. Germline V lookup: CDR1 WNHNN, CDR2 SYGVQD (reference sequence). V was pared by 0 bases and J by 6 bases, with 6 bases of the junction left unmatched.

The receptor was isolated from a man aged 18 to 29 in good health. Sequenced input: naive CD4+ T cells sorted from blood. Subset given: CD45RA+ positively selected. This chain uses TRBV10-1 with TRBJ2-5, with 8 bases matching TRBD2. This CDR3 reads CASSESGAGGQTQYF. The DNA for the CDR3 is TGCGCCAGCAGTGAGTCGGGGGCGGGAGGCCAGACCCAGTACTTC.